The 5 T cell receptor beta chains given below trace back to one sample, sequenced in a study of shared clonotypes between healthy human individuals. Naive CD8 cells lacked CD45RO and underwent positive selection for CCR7, leaving out terminally differentiated effector memory CD45RA+ cells. The assay was immunoSEQ multiplex PCR, and TCRdb's table has in-frame clones only and misses some. The sample carries 1.5 million to 2.5 million clones, approximately 95% recorded once. Material: naive CD8+ T cells sorted from blood. These receptors originate from a man between 18 and 29 years old in good health.

This chain uses TRBV4-1 with TRBJ2-3, with 9 bases matching TRBD2. Trimming removed 4 bases from V and 7 bases from J; junction bases left unmatched: 12. This CDR3 is 16 amino acids long. Germline loops: CDR1 MGHRA, CDR2 YSYEKL. DNA for the CDR3: TGCGCCAGCAGCCCTCAAGGACTAGCGCGAACAAATACGCAGTATTTT. Its translation is CASSPQGLARTNTQYF.

The chain couples TRBV7-9 to TRBJ2-7, with 9 bases lining up with TRBD2. CDR1 and CDR2 (germline): SEHNR, FQNEAQ (reference sequence). This CDR3 region has 18 residues. J was trimmed by 4 bases and V by 5 bases; bases with no gene match: 18. The CDR3 here is CASSPRGGASGMVYEQYF. The DNA of the CDR3 is TGTGCCAGCAGCCCCAGGGGGGGTGCTAGCGGGATGGTGTACGAGCAGTACTTC.

This rearrangement joins TRBV27 to TRBJ1-4; 9 bases fit TRBD1. Per the germline V gene, CDR1 is MNHEY and CDR2 is SMNVEV (reference sequence). V lost 5 bases and J lost 14; bases outside the gene matches: 12. The CDR3 spans 14 residues. The CDR3, as DNA: TGTGCCAGCAGTACGCGGACAGGGGAGCAATATCTGTTTTTT. Translating it yields CASSTRTGEQYLFF.

The gene calls are TRBV7-2 and TRBJ1-4, with D possibly matching TRBD1 (6 bases). CDR1 SGHTA and CDR2 FQGNSA come from the germline V gene. The length of the CDR3 is 16 residues. Trimming cost V 4 bases and J 4 bases, with 16 bases left between them. This CDR3 is CASSSDGEGDNEKLFF. The DNA for the CDR3 is TGTGCCAGCAGCTCTGACGGAGAGGGGGATAATGAAAAACTGTTTTTT. Drawing the rest from reference TRBV7-2 and TRBJ1-4, the complete variable domain is GAGVSQSPSNKVTEKGKDVELRCDPISGHTALYWYRQSLGQGLEFLIYFQGNSAPDKSGLPSDRFSAERTGGSVSTLTIQRTQQEDSAVYLCASSSDGEGDNEKLFFGSGTQLSVL.

Concerning this clone itself: Other DNA sequences from this sample encode an identical CDR3 as well. The chain is built from TRBV5-6 and TRBJ2-7; the D is unclear. The CDR3 spans 13 residues. Germline CDR1 SGHDT, CDR2 YYEEEE. V gave up 0 bases and J gave up 2 bases, with 6 bases separating them. The CDR3 DNA follows: TGTGCCAGCAGCTTGGCCGTAACCTACGAGCAGTACTTC. It translates to CASSLAVTYEQYF.